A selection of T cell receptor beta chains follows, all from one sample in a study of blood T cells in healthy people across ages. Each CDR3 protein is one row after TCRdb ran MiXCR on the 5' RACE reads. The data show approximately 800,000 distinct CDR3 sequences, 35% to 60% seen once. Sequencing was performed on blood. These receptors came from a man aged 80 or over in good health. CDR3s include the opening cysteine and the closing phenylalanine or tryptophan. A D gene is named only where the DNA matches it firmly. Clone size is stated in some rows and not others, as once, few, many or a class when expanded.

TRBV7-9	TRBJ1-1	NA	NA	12	CASSSVQAPAFF	TGTGCCAGCAGCTCCGTTCAGGCTCCCGCTTTCTTT
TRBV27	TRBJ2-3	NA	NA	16	CASRRDRLPSTDTQYF	TGTGCCAGCAGGAGGGATCGACTGCCGAGCACAGATACGCAGTATTTT
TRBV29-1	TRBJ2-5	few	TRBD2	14	CSFPRGGMGETQYF	TGCAGCTTTCCTCGGGGGGGGATGGGAGAGACCCAGTACTTC
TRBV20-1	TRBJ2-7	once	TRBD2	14	CSASSGRNDNEQYF	TGCAGTGCTTCTAGCGGGAGGAATGACAACGAGCAGTACTTC
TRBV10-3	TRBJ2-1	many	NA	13	CAISGSGYNEQFF	TGTGCCATCAGTGGGTCAGGTTACAATGAGCAGTTCTTC
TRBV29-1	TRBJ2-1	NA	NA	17	CSVEDLPAAVGFNEQFF	TGCAGCGTTGAAGATCTACCCGCTGCAGTGGGTTTCAATGAGCAGTTCTTC
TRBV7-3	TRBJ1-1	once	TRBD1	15	CASSQDRGGGTEAFF	TGTGCCAGCAGCCAAGACAGGGGCGGGGGGACTGAAGCTTTCTTT
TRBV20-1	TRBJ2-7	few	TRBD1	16	CSASPYRDRWAYEQYF	TGCAGTGCTAGCCCGTACCGGGACAGGTGGGCCTACGAGCAGTACTTC
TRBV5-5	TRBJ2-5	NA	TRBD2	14	CASAGTGGQETQYF	TGTGCCAGCGCAGGGACGGGGGGGCAAGAGACCCAGTACTTC
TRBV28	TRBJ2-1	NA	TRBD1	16	CASSFGQGARDDEQFF	TGTGCCAGCAGTTTTGGACAGGGGGCGCGTGACGATGAGCAGTTCTTC
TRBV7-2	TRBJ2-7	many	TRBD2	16	CASSTTSDSSYNEQYF	TGTGCCAGCAGCACCACTAGCGACAGCTCCTACAATGAGCAGTACTTC
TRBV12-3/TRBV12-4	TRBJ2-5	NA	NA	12	CASGPRQETQYF	TGTGCCAGCGGACCCCGCCAAGAGACCCAGTACTTC
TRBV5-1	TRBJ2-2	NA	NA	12	CATLLSTGELFF	TGCGCCACTCTGCTGTCCACCGGGGAGCTGTTTTTT
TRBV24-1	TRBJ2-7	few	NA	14	CATSSLSGTNEQYF	TGTGCCACCAGTAGCCTCTCGGGGACCAACGAGCAGTACTTC
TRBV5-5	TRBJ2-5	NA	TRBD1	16	CASSPRDREYSETQYF	TGTGCCAGCAGCCCCCGGGACAGGGAATACTCGGAGACCCAGTACTTC
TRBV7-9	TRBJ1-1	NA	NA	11	CASSFRNEAFF	TGTGCCAGCAGCTTTCGTAATGAAGCTTTCTTT
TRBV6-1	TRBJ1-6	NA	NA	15	CASSEASGNVSPLHF	TGTGCCAGCAGTGAAGCGTCAGGGAACGTCTCACCCCTCCACTTT
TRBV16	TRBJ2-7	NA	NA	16	CASSQSEKRGSYEQYF	TGTGCCAGCAGCCAATCGGAAAAGAGGGGATCCTACGAGCAGTACTTC
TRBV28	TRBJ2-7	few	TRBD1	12	CASRQGYYEQYF	TGTGCCAGCAGACAGGGGTACTACGAGCAGTACTTC
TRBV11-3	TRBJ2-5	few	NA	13	CASSLAGGATQYF	TGTGCCAGCAGCTTAGCTGGGGGAGCAACCCAGTACTTC